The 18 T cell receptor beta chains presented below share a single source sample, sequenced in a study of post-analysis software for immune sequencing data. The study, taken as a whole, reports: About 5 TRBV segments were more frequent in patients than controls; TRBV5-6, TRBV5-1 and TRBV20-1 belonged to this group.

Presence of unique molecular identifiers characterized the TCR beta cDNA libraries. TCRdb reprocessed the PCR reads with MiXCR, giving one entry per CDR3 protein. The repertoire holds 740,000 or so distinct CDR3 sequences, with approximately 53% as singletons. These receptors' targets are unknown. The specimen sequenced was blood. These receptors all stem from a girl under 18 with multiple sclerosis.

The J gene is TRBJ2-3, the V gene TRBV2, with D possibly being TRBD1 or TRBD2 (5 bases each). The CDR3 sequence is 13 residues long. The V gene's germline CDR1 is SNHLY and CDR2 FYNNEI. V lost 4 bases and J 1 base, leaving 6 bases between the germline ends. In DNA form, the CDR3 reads TGTGCCAGCAGTGGGGACGGCACAGATACGCAGTATTTT. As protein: CASSGDGTDTQYF.

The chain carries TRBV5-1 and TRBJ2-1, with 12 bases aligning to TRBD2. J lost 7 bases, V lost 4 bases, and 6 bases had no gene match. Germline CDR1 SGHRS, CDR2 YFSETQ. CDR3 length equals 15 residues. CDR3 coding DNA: TGCGCCAGCAGCCCGGGACTAGCGGGCCAGAATGAGCAGTTCTTC. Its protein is CASSPGLAGQNEQFF.

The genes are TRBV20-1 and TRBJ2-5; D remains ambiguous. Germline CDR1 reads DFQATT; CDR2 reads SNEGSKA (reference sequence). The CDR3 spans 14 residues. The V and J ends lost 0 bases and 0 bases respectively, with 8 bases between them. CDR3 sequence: CSARDPRNQETQYF. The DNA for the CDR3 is TGCAGTGCTAGAGATCCGAGGAACCAAGAGACCCAGTACTTC.

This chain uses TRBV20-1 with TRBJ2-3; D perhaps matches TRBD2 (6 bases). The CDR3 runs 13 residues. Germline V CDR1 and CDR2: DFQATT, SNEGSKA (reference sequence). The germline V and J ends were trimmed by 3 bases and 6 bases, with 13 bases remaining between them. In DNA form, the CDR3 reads TGCAGTGCTAGCCGGGAGCGAATGGATACGCAGTATTTT. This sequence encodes CSASRERMDTQYF.

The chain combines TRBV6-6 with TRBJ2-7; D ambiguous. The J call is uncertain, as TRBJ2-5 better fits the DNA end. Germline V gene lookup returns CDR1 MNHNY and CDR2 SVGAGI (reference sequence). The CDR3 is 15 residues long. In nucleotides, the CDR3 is TGTGCCAGCAGTTCTCCCCTCCTGACCGGGGAGACCCAGTACTTC. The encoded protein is CASSSPLLTGETQYF.

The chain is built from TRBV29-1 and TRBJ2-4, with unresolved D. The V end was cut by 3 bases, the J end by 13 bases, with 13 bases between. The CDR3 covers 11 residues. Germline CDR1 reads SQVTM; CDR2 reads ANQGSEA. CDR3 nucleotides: TGCAGCGTTGACAGTTACAATGAGCAGTACTTC. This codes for CSVDSYNEQYF.

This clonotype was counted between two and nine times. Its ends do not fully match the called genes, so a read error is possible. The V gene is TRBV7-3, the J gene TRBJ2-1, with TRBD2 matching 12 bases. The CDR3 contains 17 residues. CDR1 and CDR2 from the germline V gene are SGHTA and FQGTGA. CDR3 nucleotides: TGTGCCAGCAGCATCAGGACTAGCGGGATGGGTGGGAATGGGCAGTTCTTC. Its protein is CASSIRTSGMGGNGQFF.

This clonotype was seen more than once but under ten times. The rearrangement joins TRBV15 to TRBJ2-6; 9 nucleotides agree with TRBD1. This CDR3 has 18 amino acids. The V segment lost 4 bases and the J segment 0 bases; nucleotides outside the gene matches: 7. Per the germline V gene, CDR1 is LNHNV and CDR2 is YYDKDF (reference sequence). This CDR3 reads CATSTGDRAYSGANVLTF. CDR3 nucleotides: TGTGCCACCAGCACAGGGGACAGGGCATACTCTGGGGCCAACGTCCTGACTTTC.

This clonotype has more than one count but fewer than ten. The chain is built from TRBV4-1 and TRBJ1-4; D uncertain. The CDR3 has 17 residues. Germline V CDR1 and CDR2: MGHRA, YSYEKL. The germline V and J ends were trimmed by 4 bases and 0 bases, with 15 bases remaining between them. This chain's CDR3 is CASSRRPETTTNEKLFF. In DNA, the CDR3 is TGCGCCAGCAGCCGCAGACCTGAGACAACAACTAATGAAAAACTGTTTTTT.

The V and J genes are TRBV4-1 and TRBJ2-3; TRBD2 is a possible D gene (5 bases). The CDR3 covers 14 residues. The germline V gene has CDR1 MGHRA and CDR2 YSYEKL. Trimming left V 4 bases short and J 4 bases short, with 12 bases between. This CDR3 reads CASSREEEADTQYF. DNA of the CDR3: TGCGCCAGCAGCCGCGAAGAGGAGGCAGATACGCAGTATTTT.

CDR3 in DNA: TGCGCCAGCAGCTTGGGAGGGCTAGCGGGGATAGATACGCAGTATTTT. It yields the protein CASSLGGLAGIDTQYF. This rearrangement joins TRBV5-1 to TRBJ2-3, with 9 bases that match TRBD2. Trimming at V came to 0 bases and at J to 5 bases, leaving 7 bases not matched to a gene. The CDR3 is 16 residues long. Germline loops: CDR1 SGHRS, CDR2 YFSETQ.

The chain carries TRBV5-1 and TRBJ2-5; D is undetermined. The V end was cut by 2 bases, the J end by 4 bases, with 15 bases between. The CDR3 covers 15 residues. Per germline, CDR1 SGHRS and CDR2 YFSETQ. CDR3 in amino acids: CASSLATVPGETQYF. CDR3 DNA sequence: TGCGCCAGCAGCTTAGCGACGGTCCCAGGAGAGACCCAGTACTTC.

This CDR3 is CASSYSSGKLFF. The CDR3 DNA is TGTGCCAGCAGTTACTCGTCGGGAAAACTGTTTTTT. J is TRBJ1-4 and V is TRBV6-5; D gene uncertain. The germline gives CDR1 MNHEY, CDR2 SVGAGI. V was cut by 0 bases and J by 10 bases, with 6 bases left in between. CDR3 length: 12 amino acids.

CDR3 protein: CSVEATSTSTDTQYF. DNA of the CDR3: TGCAGCGTTGAAGCAACCTCAACCAGCACAGATACGCAGTATTTT. The chain recombines TRBV29-1 with TRBJ2-3; D ambiguous. V lost 1 base to trimming and J lost 0 bases, with 11 bases between them. The CDR3 is made up of 15 amino acids. CDR1 SQVTM and CDR2 ANQGSEA come from the germline V gene.

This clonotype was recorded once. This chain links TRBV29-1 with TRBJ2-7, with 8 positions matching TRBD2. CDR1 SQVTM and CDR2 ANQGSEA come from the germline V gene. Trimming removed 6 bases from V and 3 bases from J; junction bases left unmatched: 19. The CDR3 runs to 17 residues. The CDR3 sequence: CSVGFPGLAGGLYEQYF. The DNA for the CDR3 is TGCAGCGTGGGTTTTCCGGGACTGGCGGGAGGACTCTACGAGCAGTACTTC.

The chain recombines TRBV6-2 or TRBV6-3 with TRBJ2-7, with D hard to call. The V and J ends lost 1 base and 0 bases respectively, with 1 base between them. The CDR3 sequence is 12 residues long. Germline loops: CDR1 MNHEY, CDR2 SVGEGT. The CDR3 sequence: CASSYYSYEQYF. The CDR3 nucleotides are TGTGCCAGCAGTTACTACTCCTACGAGCAGTACTTC.

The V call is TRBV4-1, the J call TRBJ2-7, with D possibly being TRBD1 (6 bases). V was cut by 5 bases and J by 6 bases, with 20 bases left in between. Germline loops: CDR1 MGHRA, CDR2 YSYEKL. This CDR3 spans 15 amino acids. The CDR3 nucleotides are TGCGCCAGCAGCGGAGGACAGAGCCAATTGGTCGAGCAGTACTTC. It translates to CASSGGQSQLVEQYF.

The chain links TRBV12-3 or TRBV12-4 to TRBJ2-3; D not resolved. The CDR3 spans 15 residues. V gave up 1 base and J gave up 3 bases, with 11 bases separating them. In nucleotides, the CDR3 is TGTGCCAGCAGTTTAGACTCGTCGATTACAGATACGCAGTATTTT. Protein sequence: CASSLDSSITDTQYF.